Included here is one T cell receptor beta chain sequence, with context. The data belong to a study of CD8 T cells in Susac syndrome. An input of about 0.45 to 1 ug of RNA was subjected to reverse transcription using random hexamers. TCRdb used MiXCR to reprocess the immunoSEQ multiplex PCR reads, holding one entry per CDR3 protein. The table shows roughly 150,000 distinct CDR3 sequences, with approximately 94% occurring only once. This CDR3 spans 15 amino acids. V shed 0 bases and J shed 0 bases, with 8 bases lying between them. Germline V CDR1 and CDR2: KGHSH, LQKENI. The sample was CD4+ T cells from PBMCs. The chain carries TRBV18 and TRBJ2-5; D is unclear. This TCR was sampled from a human donor with multiple sclerosis. The CDR3: CASSPPVTYQETQYF. The CDR3 region has the DNA TGTGCCAGCTCACCACCGGTAACATACCAAGAGACCCAGTACTTC.